The 25 T cell receptor beta chains below come from one sample, sequenced in a study of blood T cell repertoires in COVID-19. Produced via immunoSEQ multiplex PCR; TCRdb's table is partial and in-frame only. The data show fewer than 450,000 clones, about 93% seen once. Sequenced input: peripheral blood. These receptor sequences come from a woman younger than 30 who had recovered from COVID-19.

V and J are TRBV27 and TRBJ2-3; 7 bases are a match to TRBD2. Germline loops: CDR1 MNHEY, CDR2 SMNVEV (reference sequence). V was pared by 2 bases and J by 1 base, with 18 bases of the junction left unmatched. The CDR3 is made up of 20 amino acids. The CDR3 DNA follows: TGTGCCAGCAGTTTAGGGGCCGGGACTATGCTTCTGGTGGGCACAGATACGCAGTATTTT. Its translation: CASSLGAGTMLLVGTDTQYF.

The genes are TRBV27 and TRBJ1-2; perhaps TRBD1 as D (6 bases). V lost 3 bases and J 0 bases, leaving 14 bases between the germline ends. The CDR3 is 16 amino acids. Germline CDR1 MNHEY, CDR2 SMNVEV (reference sequence). CDR3 coding DNA: TGTGCCAGCAGTTTGGCAGGGGCGCAGGCTAACTATGGCTACACCTTC. Its protein product is CASSLAGAQANYGYTF.

DNA of the CDR3: TGTGCCAGCAGTTCCAGGGGACTAGCGGGAGCAGGGGAGACCCAGTACTTC. Its translation is CASSSRGLAGAGETQYF. This chain connects TRBV6-2 or TRBV6-3 to TRBJ2-5, with 14 positions matching TRBD2. The germline gives CDR1 MNHEY, CDR2 SVGEGT. V shed 4 bases, J shed 5 bases, and the junction held 9 bases outside the gene matches. The CDR3 is 17 amino acids.

The rearrangement links TRBV5-5 to TRBJ1-6; 9 bases map to TRBD1. The V gene's germline CDR1 is SGHKS and CDR2 YYEKEE (reference sequence). V shed 5 bases and J 8 bases; nucleotides not matched to a gene: 5. This CDR3 has 14 residues. In DNA form, the CDR3 reads TGTGCCAGCAGTTCACAGGGGGCCTATTCACCCCTCCACTTT. Translated, it gives CASSSQGAYSPLHF.

The chain carries TRBV5-1 and TRBJ1-1, with 7 positions matching TRBD1. V gave up 4 bases and J gave up 5 bases; unmatched junction bases: 5. The CDR3 consists of 13 residues. Looked up from germline, CDR1 is SGHRS and CDR2 is YFSETQ. The CDR3 here is CASSRQGSTEAFF. The CDR3 DNA reads as TGCGCCAGCAGCCGACAGGGAAGTACTGAAGCTTTCTTT.

The chain carries TRBV7-9 and TRBJ1-4, with a possible D match to TRBD1 (6 bases). The CDR3 spans 15 residues. Germline CDR1 SEHNR, CDR2 FQNEAQ (reference sequence). V was trimmed by 1 base and J by 5 bases, leaving 11 bases between them. Here the CDR3 reads CASSLGEGQNEKLFF. The CDR3 coding sequence is TGTGCCAGCAGCTTAGGAGAGGGACAAAATGAAAAACTGTTTTTT.

The V and J genes are TRBV18 and TRBJ1-1; D call uncertain. Germline CDR1 and CDR2: KGHSH and LQKENI. Trimming shortened V by 1 base and J by 1 base, and 4 bases separated the two germline ends. The CDR3 spans 13 residues. CDR3: CASSPQQNTEAFF. Here the CDR3 DNA reads TGTGCCAGCTCACCACAGCAGAACACTGAAGCTTTCTTT. Based on the CDR3 plus reference TRBV18 and TRBJ1-1, the full variable domain is NAGVMQNPRHLVRRRGQEARLRCSPMKGHSHVYWYRQLPEEGLKFMVYLQKENIIDESGMPKERFSAEFPKEGPSILRIQQVVRGDSAAYFCASSPQQNTEAFFGQGTRLTVV.

The chain links TRBV7-2 to TRBJ2-3, with D possibly matching TRBD1 (5 bases). With 3 bases removed from V and 0 bases from J, the gap between germline ends came to 7 bases. CDR3 length equals 14 residues. CDR1 is SGHTA, CDR2 FQGNSA, per germline. CDR3 amino acids: CASSLQGSTDTQYF. CDR3 in DNA: TGTGCCAGCAGCTTGCAGGGAAGCACAGATACGCAGTATTTT.

The chain employs TRBV11-3 and TRBJ2-2, with D maybe TRBD2 (5 bases). Germline V gene data show CDR1 as SGHNT and CDR2 as YENEEA. The ends were cut back, 2 bases at V and 2 bases at J, with 12 bases in the middle. The CDR3 length is 16 residues. The CDR3 region is CASSLSASLNTGELFF. CDR3 in DNA: TGTGCCAGCAGCTTATCAGCTAGCTTAAACACCGGGGAGCTGTTTTTT. The complete variable domain, with remaining parts taken from reference TRBV11-3 and TRBJ2-2, reads EAGVVQSPRYKIIEKKQPVAFWCNPISGHNTLYWYLQNLGQGPELLIRYENEEAVDDSQLPKDRFSAERLKGVDSTLKIQPAELGDSAVYLCASSLSASLNTGELFFGEGSRLTVL.

V is TRBV5-4 and J is TRBJ1-1; maybe TRBD1 (6 bases). The CDR3 is made up of 16 amino acids. The ends were cut back, 3 bases at V and 10 bases at J, with 25 bases in the middle. Germline V gene data show CDR1 as SGHNT and CDR2 as YYREEE (reference sequence). CDR3 amino acids: CASSSGQPGLGGGAFF. DNA for the CDR3: TGTGCCAGCAGCTCTGGACAGCCGGGGCTGGGTGGTGGAGCTTTCTTT.

V gene TRBV27 combines with J gene TRBJ2-1, with D possibly being TRBD1 (6 bases). The CDR3 loop spans 14 amino acids. V lost 6 bases to trimming and J lost 8 bases, with 17 bases between them. The germline gives CDR1 MNHEY, CDR2 SMNVEV (reference sequence). CDR3 coding DNA: TGTGCCAGCAGCCCAGGACAGTCGTCGGATGAGCAGTTCTTC. It is translated as CASSPGQSSDEQFF.

V is TRBV4-1 and J is TRBJ1-6; the D is unclear. Germline CDR1 is MGHRA and CDR2 is YSYEKL. The length of the CDR3 is 13 residues. Trimming pared 2 bases from V and 7 bases from J, leaving 6 bases between. Here the CDR3 DNA reads TGCGCCAGCAGCCAATCGGTCAATTCACCCCTCCACTTT. This translates into CASSQSVNSPLHF.

A note on this clone: This sample includes further DNA sequences coding for the same CDR3. V usage is TRBV6-5 and J usage is TRBJ1-5, with a weak D call TRBD1 (5 bases). The CDR3 runs to 14 residues. V lost 6 bases to trimming and J lost 2 bases, with 11 bases between them. Germline V gene sequence: CDR1 MNHEY, CDR2 SVGAGI. The DNA of the CDR3 is TGTGCCAGCAGCCGTGACAGAGGCAATCAGCCCCAGCATTTT. Translating gives CASSRDRGNQPQHF.

V and J are TRBV5-1 and TRBJ2-1, with D maybe TRBD1 (6 bases). Trimming took 0 bases from V and 3 from J, leaving 16 bases between them. The CDR3 loop spans 17 amino acids. Per the germline V gene, CDR1 is SGHRS and CDR2 is YFSETQ. In nucleotides, the CDR3 is TGCGCCAGCAGCTTGGGCTCCAGGGGTTGGTTCTACAATGAGCAGTTCTTC. Translation: CASSLGSRGWFYNEQFF.

V usage is TRBV7-9 and J usage is TRBJ2-7, with 7 positions matching TRBD1. Trimming removed 5 bases from V and 6 bases from J; junction bases left unmatched: 4. The V gene's germline CDR1 is SEHNR and CDR2 FQNEAQ (reference sequence). The CDR3 extends over 12 amino acids. CDR3 coding DNA: TGTGCCAGCAGCCGCGACAGGGCCGAGCAGTACGTC. Residues: CASSRDRAEQYV.

The CDR3 region has the DNA TGTGCCACCAGCAGAGGGGACAGGGAGACCCAGTACTTC. Its protein product is CATSRGDRETQYF. The genes are TRBV15 and TRBJ2-5; 8 nucleotides align to TRBD1. V was pared by 1 base and J by 5 bases, with 0 bases of the junction left unmatched. Germline CDR1 is LNHNV and CDR2 is YYDKDF (reference sequence). This CDR3 is built from 13 residues.

This chain uses TRBV5-6 with TRBJ2-1; TRBD1 aligns across 9 bases. Germline assignment: CDR1 SGHDT and CDR2 YYEEEE. The CDR3 is 15 amino acids. The J segment lost 3 bases and the V segment lost 1 base, leaving 2 bases of the junction unmatched. Here the CDR3 DNA reads TGTGCCAGCAGCTTGACGACAGGGGGCTACAATGAGCAGTTCTTC. It specifies CASSLTTGGYNEQFF.

The CDR3 DNA follows: TGTGCCAGCAGAAACAGGGGTAGCGGCAACTATGGCTACACCTTC. It specifies CASRNRGSGNYGYTF. This chain links TRBV2 with TRBJ1-2; TRBD1 matches 7 bases. The CDR3 is made up of 15 amino acids. CDR1 and CDR2 (germline): SNHLY, FYNNEI. Unmatched junction bases numbered 9, after V lost 6 bases and J lost 2 bases.

The V gene is TRBV30, the J gene TRBJ1-2; 8 bases map to TRBD1. Losses at the gene ends were 3 bases for V and 8 bases for J; bases not matched to a gene: 2. This CDR3 comprises 11 residues. Germline V CDR1 and CDR2: GTSNPN, SVGIG (reference sequence). The CDR3 DNA is TGTGCCTGGAGCAGGGGGCAAGGCTACACCTTC. Translated, it gives CAWSRGQGYTF.

This clone was detected only once. The J gene is TRBJ1-5, the V gene TRBV6-2 or TRBV6-3; a possible D gene is TRBD1 (5 bases). From germline, CDR1 is MNHEY and CDR2 SVGEGT. Trimming cost V 0 bases and J 7 bases, with 13 bases left between them. The CDR3 extends over 15 amino acids. This CDR3 is CASSYSGQALQPQHF. Written as DNA, the CDR3 is TGTGCCAGCAGTTACTCGGGGCAGGCTCTCCAGCCCCAGCATTTT.

V usage is TRBV6-2 or TRBV6-3 and J usage is TRBJ1-5; D uncertain. The germline V and J ends were trimmed by 5 bases and 6 bases, with 17 bases remaining between them. The germline V gene has CDR1 MNHEY and CDR2 SVGEGT. This CDR3 is built from 15 residues. CDR3 sequence reads: CASSPYSKGSQPQHF. The CDR3 coding sequence is TGTGCCAGCAGTCCCTACAGTAAAGGAAGTCAGCCCCAGCATTTT.

J is TRBJ1-1 and V is TRBV5-6; no clear D gene. Between the trimmed V and J ends, which lost 2 bases and 1 base, there was a span of 9 bases. This CDR3 comprises 14 residues. Germline CDR1 is SGHDT and CDR2 is YYEEEE. The CDR3 bases are TGTGCCAGCAGCTTCAGGACTTCGAACACTGAAGCTTTCTTT. It is translated as CASSFRTSNTEAFF.

The chain employs TRBV10-3 and TRBJ1-1; unclear D gene. V lost 7 bases, J lost 3 bases, and 6 bases lay in between. Germline loops: CDR1 ENHRY, CDR2 SYGVKD. The CDR3 spans 11 residues. The CDR3 loop reads CAIKGDTEAFF. CDR3 bases: TGTGCCATCAAGGGAGACACTGAAGCTTTCTTT.

Written as DNA, the CDR3 is TGTGCCACCGCCTCACTAGCGAACAATGAGCAGTTCTTC. Its translation: CATASLANNEQFF. The chain uses TRBV2 and TRBJ2-1; 7 bases align to TRBD2. In germline, CDR1 is SNHLY, CDR2 FYNNEI. The CDR3 contains 13 residues. Losses at the gene ends were 10 bases for V and 5 bases for J; bases not matched to a gene: 8. The complete variable domain, with remaining parts taken from reference TRBV2 and TRBJ2-1, reads EPEVTQTPSHQVTQMGQEVILRCVPISNHLYFYWYRQILGQKVEFLVSFYNNEISEKSEIFDDQFSVERPDGSNFTLKIRSTKLEDSAMYFCATASLANNEQFFGPGTRLTVL.

The sample holds one count of this clone. The rearrangement links TRBV25-1 to TRBJ1-5, with 7 bases lining up with TRBD1. V gave up 6 bases and J gave up 7 bases; unmatched junction bases: 9. CDR1 and CDR2 from the germline V gene are MGHDK and SYGVNS. This CDR3 spans 14 amino acids. The CDR3 spells CASRETGVGQPQHF. In nucleotides, the CDR3 is TGTGCCAGCAGGGAAACAGGGGTTGGCCAGCCCCAGCATTTT.